The rows below give T cell receptor beta chains drawn from one sample of a study of cytomegalovirus exposure and HLA in healthy donors. Some clones are missing from TCRdb's copy, which holds only in-frame ones; the method was immunoSEQ multiplex PCR. The repertoire includes around 220,000 clones, roughly 80% of them detected once, and 0.2% to 0.25% sits in the top ten. The sequencing input was PBMCs. All receptors derive from a girl under 10 years old in good health and CMV-seronegative. Each CDR3 is given with its conserved first and last residue.

len	j_gene	v_gene	CDR3aa
16	TRBJ1-5	TRBV9	CASSGGGTGIDQPQHF
16	TRBJ2-1	TRBV13	CASSQGTSGGYNEQFF
16	TRBJ2-2	TRBV13	CASSGSGTGNTGELFF
16	TRBJ1-1	TRBV4-1	CASSQVGGAGGTEAFF
15	TRBJ1-1	TRBV29-1	CSVEQGPGQNTEAFF
13	TRBJ1-4	TRBV29-1	CSAQDRTYEKLFF
13	TRBJ1-3	TRBV27	CASSLSRGNTIYF
12	TRBJ1-1	TRBV6-1	CASSVSNTEAFF
14	TRBJ1-1	TRBV4-1	CASSQITGNTEAFF
15	TRBJ1-5	TRBV19	CASTIFGGSNQPQHF
17	TRBJ1-3	TRBV5-1	CASSLGRTANAGNTIYF
15	TRBJ2-7	TRBV11-2	CASSLGQGYSYEQYF
15	TRBJ2-3	TRBV5-1	CASSVTSGSTDTQYF
17	TRBJ2-7	TRBV6-1	CASSEAWGGESSYEQYF
17	TRBJ1-1	TRBV5-5	CASSLLPGGVANTEAFF
13	TRBJ2-7	TRBV19	CASSRDRGYEQYF
16	TRBJ1-6	TRBV6-5	CASSYSIIVSAGPLHF
13	TRBJ1-2	TRBV6-5	CASSEGAGYGYTF
15	TRBJ2-7	TRBV5-6	CASSPPGQGADEQYF
17	TRBJ1-2	TRBV15	CATSPISYSGGVYGYTF
15	TRBJ2-5	TRBV7-3	CASSLTGASQETQYF
12	TRBJ2-7	TRBV29-1	CSAAYSSYEQYF
15	TRBJ1-1	TRBV27	CASSLRRSVGTEAFF
15	TRBJ1-2	TRBV6-1	CASSEARTTNYGYTF
16	TRBJ1-2	TRBV7-9	CASSSHQTGGDYGYTF
13	TRBJ2-7	TRBV6-1	CASRGLASYEQYF
13	TRBJ2-5	TRBV5-1	CASSSGGPETQYF
15	TRBJ2-3	TRBV29-1	CSSLGLAGATDTQYF
14	TRBJ1-3	TRBV13	CASSVRAPGNTIYF
13	TRBJ2-7	TRBV19	CASSILQGYEQYF
14	TRBJ1-2	TRBV6-5	CASSPGIRQSGYTF
15	TRBJ1-3	TRBV6-5	CASRRTGDIGNTIYF
15	TRBJ1-1	TRBV6-5	CASSHGGLYATEAFF
13	TRBJ1-3	TRBV7-2	CASSYKPGNTIYF
14	TRBJ2-5	TRBV5-8	CASSLSTGLVTQYF
15	TRBJ2-3	TRBV2	CASSKGGGSGDTQYF
16	TRBJ1-2	TRBV4-1	CASSQDPGLRGHGYTF
16	TRBJ2-1	TRBV5-5	CASSLGTSGINNEQFF
14	TRBJ2-3	TRBV6-1	CASSEKGPADTQYF
17	TRBJ2-5	TRBV9	CASSPGAGTSGVETQYF
15	TRBJ1-4	TRBV7-2	CASSRQLSTNEKLFF
12	TRBJ2-3	TRBV19	CASKAGDDTQYF
19	TRBJ2-7	TRBV7-8	CASSATSGGQTNFSYEQYF
15	TRBJ2-5	TRBV6-5	CASSSSGGAQETQYF